This T cell receptor beta chain was recovered during a study of blood T cell repertoires in COVID-19. On the study more broadly: Acute and convalescent COVID-19 specimens originated in the United States, Italy and Spain.

Seattle researchers signed up patients amid active infection and tracked them longitudinally. V was clipped by 8 bases and J by 2 bases, with 12 bases between them. Germline loops: CDR1 MGHDK, CDR2 SYGVNS. The CDR3 consists of 13 residues. Authors' processing steps: The assay estimated nucleated cells by amplifying reference gene primers. Assay used: immunoSEQ multiplex PCR; TCRdb lists only in-frame clones, some missing. Clonal size and the V and J genes are those of that table, whereas D and trimming came from the DNA. This table has around 460,000 clones, roughly 90% appearing once. The sequence derives from a man aged 18 to 30 with COVID-19, enrolled during active disease. Sequencing was carried out using peripheral blood. The V call is TRBV25-1, the J call TRBJ1-2; tentative D call: TRBD1 (6 bases). For the CDR3, the DNA is TGTGCCAGCTTAGGACAGACCAACTATGGCTACACCTTC. It encodes CASLGQTNYGYTF.